This T cell receptor (beta chain) was sequenced during a study of blood T cell repertoires in COVID-19. Overall study: Sources were T cells, B-cell-depleted T cells, or PBMCs; the material itself was cDNA or gDNA.

Original data processing: By means of reference gene primer amplification, nucleated cell counts were estimated. Some clones are missing from TCRdb's copy, which holds only in-frame ones; the method was immunoSEQ multiplex PCR. The V and J calls and the clone size are those of that table, but D and trimming were determined from the DNA. The sample carries 60,000 to 85,000 clones, 65% to 90% recorded once. Deletions cut 0 bases from V and 5 bases from J, with 14 bases between. This CDR3 is 15 amino acids long. Per the germline V gene, CDR1 is SEHNR and CDR2 is FQNEAQ (reference sequence). The receptor was isolated from a human donor in a cohort sampled during active COVID-19. Sequencing was carried out using peripheral blood. The chain employs TRBV7-9 and TRBJ2-7; D may be TRBD2 (5 bases). CDR3 DNA: TGTGCCAGCAGCTTAGCGTCGAGGGTAGGCGACGAGCAGTACTTC. Amino acid sequence: CASSLASRVGDEQYF.